The 5 T cell receptor beta chains reported below all come from one sample, sequenced in a study of blood T cells in healthy people across ages. Using a J-beta primer mix together with a sample-barcoded 5' primer, a second PCR was run for about 7 to 12 cycles. TCRdb used MiXCR to reprocess the 5' RACE reads, holding one entry per CDR3 protein. The sample shows over 950,000 distinct CDR3 sequences, 51% of them seen only once. Sample: blood. The receptor source for this set is a woman in her sixties or seventies in good health.

CDR3 residues: CASSFLEADTQYF. The CDR3 DNA sequence: TGTGCCAGCAGCTTTTTGGAGGCAGATACGCAGTATTTT. V gene TRBV7-2 combines with J gene TRBJ2-3; a weak D match, TRBD2 (5 bases). This CDR3 has 13 amino acids. Trimming took 3 bases from V and 4 from J, leaving 8 bases between them. Germline CDR1 SGHTA, CDR2 FQGNSA.

The chain employs TRBV4-3 and TRBJ1-2; TRBD1 might be the D (6 bases). Between the trimmed V and J ends, which lost 1 base and 4 bases, there was a span of 10 bases. The CDR3 extends over 14 amino acids. Germline V gene sequence: CDR1 LGHNA, CDR2 YSLEER. The CDR3 is CASSQVGGAYGYTF. The CDR3 nucleotides are TGCGCCAGCAGCCAAGTCGGGGGGGCCTATGGCTACACCTTC.

A note on this clonotype: Sequence at one end of the junction differs from germline and may be a read error. The rearrangement uses TRBV7-2 and TRBJ2-3, with 10 bases matching TRBD1. Germline CDR1 reads SGHTA; CDR2 reads FQGNSA. The CDR3 consists of 17 residues. The CDR3 DNA follows: TGTGCCAGCAGCTTAGCCGACAGGGGGCGCGTGACAGACACGCAGTATTTT. Translating gives CASSLADRGRVTDTQYF.

The rearrangement joins TRBV6-6 to TRBJ2-5; 9 bases agree with TRBD2. Near its end, the DNA agrees better with TRBJ2-7, so the J call may be wrong. The CDR3 totals 15 residues. Per the germline V gene, CDR1 is MNHNY and CDR2 is SVGAGI (reference sequence). The CDR3 loop reads CASSYSGRGGGEQYF. DNA of the CDR3: TGTGCCAGCAGCTATAGCGGGAGAGGGGGGGGCGAGCAGTACTTC.

The chain uses TRBV7-2 and TRBJ2-2; possible D gene TRBD2, 6 bases. This CDR3 has 15 amino acids. Between the trimmed V and J ends, which lost 5 bases and 5 bases, there was a span of 15 bases. The V gene's germline CDR1 is SGHTA and CDR2 FQGNSA. CDR3 region: CASSPAGGRTGELFF. Written as DNA, the CDR3 is TGTGCCAGCAGCCCTGCCGGAGGGAGAACCGGGGAGCTGTTTTTT.